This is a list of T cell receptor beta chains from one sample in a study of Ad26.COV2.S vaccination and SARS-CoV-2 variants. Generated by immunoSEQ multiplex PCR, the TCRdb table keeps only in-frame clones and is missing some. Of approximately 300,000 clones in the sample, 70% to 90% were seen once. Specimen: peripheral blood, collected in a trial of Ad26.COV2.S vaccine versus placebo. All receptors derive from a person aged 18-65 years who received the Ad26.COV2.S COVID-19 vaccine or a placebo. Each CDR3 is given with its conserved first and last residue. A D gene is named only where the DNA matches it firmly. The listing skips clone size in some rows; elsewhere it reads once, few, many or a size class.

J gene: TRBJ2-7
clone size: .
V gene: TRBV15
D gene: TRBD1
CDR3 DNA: TGTGCCACCAGCAGAGAACAGGGGAGCTACGAGCAGTACTTC
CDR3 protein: CATSREQGSYEQYF

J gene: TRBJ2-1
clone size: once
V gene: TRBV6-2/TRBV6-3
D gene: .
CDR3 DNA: TGTGCCAGCAGTTATAGCAGCTCCTACAATGAGCAGTTCTTC
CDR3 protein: CASSYSSSYNEQFF

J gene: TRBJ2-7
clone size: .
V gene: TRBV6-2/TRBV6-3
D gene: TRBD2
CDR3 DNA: TGTGCCAGCAGTTACCCCCGGCTAGCGGGGAGACCAACCATCTACGAGCAGTACTTC
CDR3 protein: CASSYPRLAGRPTIYEQYF

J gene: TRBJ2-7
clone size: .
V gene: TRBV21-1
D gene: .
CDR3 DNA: TGTGCCAGCAGCAAATTGGACCCTCGGGGCGACGAGCAGTACTTC
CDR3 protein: CASSKLDPRGDEQYF

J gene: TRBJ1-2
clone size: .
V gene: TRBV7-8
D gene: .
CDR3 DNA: TGTGCCAGCAGCTTGATAGACTATGGCTACACCTTC
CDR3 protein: CASSLIDYGYTF

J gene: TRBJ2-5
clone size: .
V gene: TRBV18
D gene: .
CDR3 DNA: TGTGCCAGCTCACCACAACAGCAAGAGACCCAGTACTTC
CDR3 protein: CASSPQQQETQYF

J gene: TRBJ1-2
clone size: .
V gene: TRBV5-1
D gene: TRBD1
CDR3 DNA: TGCGCCAGCAGCTTACCGGGACAGGGGGTGTCTGGCTACACCTTC
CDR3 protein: CASSLPGQGVSGYTF

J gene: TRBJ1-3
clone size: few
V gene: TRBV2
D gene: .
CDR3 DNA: TGTGCCAGCCTTGGAAACACCATATATTTT
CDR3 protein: CASLGNTIYF

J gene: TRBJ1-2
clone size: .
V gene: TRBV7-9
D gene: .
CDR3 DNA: TGTGCCAGCAGCCCCCTGGGGGCAGATACTAACTATGGCTACACCTTC
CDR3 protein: CASSPLGADTNYGYTF

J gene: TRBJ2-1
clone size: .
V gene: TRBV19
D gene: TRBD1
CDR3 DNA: TGTGCCAGTAGCAGGACAGGGGGCTACAATGAGCAGTTCTTC
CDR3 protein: CASSRTGGYNEQFF

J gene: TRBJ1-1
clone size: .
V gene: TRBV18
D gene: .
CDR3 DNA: TGTGCCAGCTCACCCGTCCGGTTAGGGGACACTGAAGCTTTCTTT
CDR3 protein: CASSPVRLGDTEAFF

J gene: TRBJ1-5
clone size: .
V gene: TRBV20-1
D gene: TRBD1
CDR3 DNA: TGCAGTGCTAGTTCTGGGACAGGGGGCTCGGGTAGCAATCAGCCCCAGCATTTT
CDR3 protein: CSASSGTGGSGSNQPQHF

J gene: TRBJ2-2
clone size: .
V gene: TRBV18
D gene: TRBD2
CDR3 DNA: TGTGCCAGCTCACCCATTAGCGGGGGCAACACCGGGGAGCTGTTTTTT
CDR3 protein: CASSPISGGNTGELFF

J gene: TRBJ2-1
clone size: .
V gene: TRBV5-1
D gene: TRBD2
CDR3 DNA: TGCGCCAGCAGCCCTCAAGCGGGAGACTACAATGAGCAGTTCTTC
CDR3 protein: CASSPQAGDYNEQFF

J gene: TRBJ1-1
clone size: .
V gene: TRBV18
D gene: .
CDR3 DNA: TGTGCCAGCTCACGAAACCCCGACAGGATAGGCACTGAAGCTTTCTTT
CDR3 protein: CASSRNPDRIGTEAFF

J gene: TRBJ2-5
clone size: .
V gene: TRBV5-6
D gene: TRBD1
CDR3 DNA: TGTGCCAGCATTGGGACAGAGAGAAAGACCCAGTACTTC
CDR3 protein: CASIGTERKTQYF

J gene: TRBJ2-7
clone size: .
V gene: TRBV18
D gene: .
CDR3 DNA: TGTGCCAGCTCACCATCAGGTGATCACTACGAGCAGTACTTC
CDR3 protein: CASSPSGDHYEQYF

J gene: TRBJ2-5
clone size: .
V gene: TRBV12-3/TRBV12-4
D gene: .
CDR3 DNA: TGTGCCAGCAGTTTGGACAGAAAAGAGACCCAGTACTTC
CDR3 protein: CASSLDRKETQYF

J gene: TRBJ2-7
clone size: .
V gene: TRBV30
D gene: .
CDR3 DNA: TGTGCCTGGAGTTCTGGAATGAAATCCTACGAGCAGTACTTC
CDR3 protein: CAWSSGMKSYEQYF

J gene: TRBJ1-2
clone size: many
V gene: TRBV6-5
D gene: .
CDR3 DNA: TGTGCCAGCAGGGACGGGGGGGGCGGAAGCTATGGCTACACCTTC
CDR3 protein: CASRDGGGGSYGYTF

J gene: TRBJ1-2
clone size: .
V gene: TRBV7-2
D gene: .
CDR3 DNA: TGTGCCAGCAGCTTAGATGGATATACCTACACCTTC
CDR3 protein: CASSLDGYTYTF

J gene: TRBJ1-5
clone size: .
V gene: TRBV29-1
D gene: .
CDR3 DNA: TGCAGCGTAGTTGATCGGGACCAGCCCCAGCATTTT
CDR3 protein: CSVVDRDQPQHF

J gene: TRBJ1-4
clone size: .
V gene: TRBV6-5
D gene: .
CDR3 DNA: TGTGCCAGCAGGAGACTCCGTAATGAAAAACTGTTTTTT
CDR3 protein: CASRRLRNEKLFF

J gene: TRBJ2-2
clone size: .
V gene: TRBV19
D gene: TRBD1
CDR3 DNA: TGTGCCAGTAGTATTTCAGGGGGAACCGGGGAGCTGTTTTTT
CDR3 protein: CASSISGGTGELFF

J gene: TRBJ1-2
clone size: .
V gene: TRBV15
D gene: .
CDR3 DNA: TGTGCAGTCAGAAGGGGGTCTGGCTACACCTTC
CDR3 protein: CAVRRGSGYTF

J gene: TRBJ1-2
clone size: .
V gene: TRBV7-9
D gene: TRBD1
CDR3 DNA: TGTGCCAGCACCCCGGGACAGAGCTATGGCTACACCTTC
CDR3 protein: CASTPGQSYGYTF

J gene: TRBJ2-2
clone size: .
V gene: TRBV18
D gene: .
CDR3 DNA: TGTGCCAGCTCCTCCGGACTCCTGCCCTCGAACACCGGGGAGCTGTTTTTT
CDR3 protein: CASSSGLLPSNTGELFF

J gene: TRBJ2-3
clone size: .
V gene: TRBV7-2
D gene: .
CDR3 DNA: TGTGCCAGCAGCTTAGGACAAACTAGTTTTACCACAGATACGCAGTATTTT
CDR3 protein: CASSLGQTSFTTDTQYF

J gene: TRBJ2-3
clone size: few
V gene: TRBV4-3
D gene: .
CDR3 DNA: TGCGCCAGCAGCCATAGCCTCGGACAGACGGGTCGCACAGATACGCAGTATTTT
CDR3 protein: CASSHSLGQTGRTDTQYF

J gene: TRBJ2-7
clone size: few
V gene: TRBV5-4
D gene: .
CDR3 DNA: TGTGCCAGCAGCTGGTCGGGTGACTACGAGCAGTACTTC
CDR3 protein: CASSWSGDYEQYF

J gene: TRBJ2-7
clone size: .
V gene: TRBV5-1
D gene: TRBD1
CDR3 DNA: TGCGCCAGCAGCTTTGGGGACAGGGGCCACCAGGGGCAGTACTTC
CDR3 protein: CASSFGDRGHQGQYF

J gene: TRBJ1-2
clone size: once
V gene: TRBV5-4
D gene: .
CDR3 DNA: TGTGCCAGCAGCCCGGGGGGCACAGGGCAAAACTATGGCTACACCTTC
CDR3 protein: CASSPGGTGQNYGYTF

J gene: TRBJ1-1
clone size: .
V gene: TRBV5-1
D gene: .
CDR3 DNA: TGCGCCAGCAACCTCGGGCGGGGTGAAGCTTTCTTT
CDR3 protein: CASNLGRGEAFF

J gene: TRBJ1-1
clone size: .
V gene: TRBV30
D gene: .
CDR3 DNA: TGTGCCTGGGGCCCCTTTAAAGTGGGTTCTGAAGCTTTCTTT
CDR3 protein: CAWGPFKVGSEAFF

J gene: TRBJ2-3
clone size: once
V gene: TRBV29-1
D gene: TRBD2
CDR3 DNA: TGCAGCCCCCGGGGGGGGCTAGCGGGGGGCCAGCCAGATACGCAGTATTTT
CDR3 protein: CSPRGGLAGGQPDTQYF

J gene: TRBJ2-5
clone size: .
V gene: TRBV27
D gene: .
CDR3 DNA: TGTGCCAGCAGTCCCAGGGCGCGAGCCCAAGAGACCCAGTACTTC
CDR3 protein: CASSPRARAQETQYF

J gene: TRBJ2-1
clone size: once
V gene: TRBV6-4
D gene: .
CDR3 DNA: TGTGCCAGCAGTGACCTCGGGGGACCCTACAATGAGCAGTTCTTC
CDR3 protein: CASSDLGGPYNEQFF

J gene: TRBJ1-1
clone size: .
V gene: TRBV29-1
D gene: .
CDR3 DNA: TGCAGCGTTACCCTGGGACGGCAGAACACTGAAGCTTTCTTT
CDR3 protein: CSVTLGRQNTEAFF

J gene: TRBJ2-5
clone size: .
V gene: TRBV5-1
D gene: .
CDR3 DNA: TGCGCCAGCAGCCCTCCCAGTGGGGAGACCCAGTACTTC
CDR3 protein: CASSPPSGETQYF

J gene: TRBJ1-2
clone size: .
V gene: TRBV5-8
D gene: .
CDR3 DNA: TGTGCCAGCAGCTTGAGGATCCGGGGAAACTATGGCTACACCTTC
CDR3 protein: CASSLRIRGNYGYTF

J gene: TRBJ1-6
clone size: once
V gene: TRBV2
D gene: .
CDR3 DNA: TGTGCCAGCAGCGACGAGGGCAGCTCCTATAATTCACCCCTCCACTTT
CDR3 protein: CASSDEGSSYNSPLHF

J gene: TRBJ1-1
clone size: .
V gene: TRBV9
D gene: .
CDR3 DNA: TGTGCCAGCAGCGTATTAGGGGGGAACACTGAAGCTTTCTTT
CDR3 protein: CASSVLGGNTEAFF